Listed below are T cell receptor beta chains from one sample, sequenced in a study of blood T cell repertoires in COVID-19. Using immunoSEQ multiplex PCR, the repertoire was profiled, and TCRdb retains in-frame clones only, with some absent. The repertoire holds a few hundred thousand clones, approximately 90% seen once, with about 8.9% in the top ten. The material sequenced was PBMCs or T cells enriched from blood (not recorded which). These receptors were taken from a woman between 18 and 30 years old who had recovered from COVID-19. Both conserved end residues are part of each CDR3. The order of the fields is J gene, D gene, clone size, V gene, CDR3 DNA, CDR3 protein. A D gene is named only where the DNA matches it firmly. Size is stated for part of the rows, as once, few or many counts, or as a class when the clone is expanded.

J: TRBJ1-5; D: TRBD1; size: .; V: TRBV19; DNA: TGTGCCAGTAGTACCGGGACAGTCAATCAGCCCCAGCATTTT; CDR3: CASSTGTVNQPQHF
J: TRBJ1-6; D: .; size: .; V: TRBV6-5; DNA: TGTGCCAGCAGTCCCCCCCTATCACCCCTCCACTTT; CDR3: CASSPPLSPLHF
J: TRBJ2-7; D: TRBD1; size: .; V: TRBV19; DNA: TGTGCCACCTCAGAGACAGGGAACGAGCAGTACTTC; CDR3: CATSETGNEQYF
J: TRBJ1-5; D: .; size: .; V: TRBV28; DNA: TGTGCCAGCAGGATCAGGGGTTTTCAGCCCCAGCATTTT; CDR3: CASRIRGFQPQHF
J: TRBJ2-2; D: TRBD2; size: medium-sized; V: TRBV4-2; DNA: TGTGCCAGCAGCCAAGGGACTAGCGGGAGGGTGGTCGGGGAGCTGTTTTTT; CDR3: CASSQGTSGRVVGELFF
J: TRBJ1-6; D: TRBD1; size: .; V: TRBV5-5; DNA: TGTGCCAGCAGCTTTCCCGACAGGGTTAATTCACCCCTCCACTTT; CDR3: CASSFPDRVNSPLHF
J: TRBJ2-1; D: TRBD2; size: .; V: TRBV28; DNA: TGTGCCAGCAGTTTAGTCCCCCTACTAGCGGGTACTTCGCAGTTCTTC; CDR3: CASSLVPLLAGTSQFF
J: TRBJ2-5; D: .; size: .; V: TRBV7-2; DNA: TGTGCCAGCAGCTTGAACCTCGGGGGCCAAGAGACCCAGTACTTC; CDR3: CASSLNLGGQETQYF
J: TRBJ2-1; D: TRBD2; size: once; V: TRBV2; DNA: TGTGCCAGCAGTGGGGCGGGAGGCTCCTACAATGAGCAGTTCTTC; CDR3: CASSGAGGSYNEQFF
J: TRBJ2-1; D: .; size: once; V: TRBV9; DNA: TGTGCCAGCAGCGTAATAGGGGGGGAAAATGAGCAGTTCTTC; CDR3: CASSVIGGENEQFF
J: TRBJ1-1; D: .; size: .; V: TRBV28; DNA: TGTGCCAGCAGTTTCTATGTGTCAGGCACTGAAGCTTTCTTT; CDR3: CASSFYVSGTEAFF
J: TRBJ2-7; D: .; size: once; V: TRBV7-2; DNA: TGTGCCAGCAGTTTGGACAGACCCTACGAGCAGTACTTC; CDR3: CASSLDRPYEQYF
J: TRBJ1-1; D: .; size: .; V: TRBV7-9; DNA: TGTGCCAGCAGCTTAGACAGGGTGGCGAACACTGAAGCTTTCTTT; CDR3: CASSLDRVANTEAFF
J: TRBJ2-1; D: TRBD2; size: .; V: TRBV11-3; DNA: TGTGCCAGCAGCCCACTGTGGATCAGCGGGAGATCCAATGAGCAGTTCTTC; CDR3: CASSPLWISGRSNEQFF
J: TRBJ2-3; D: TRBD1; size: .; V: TRBV19; DNA: TGTGCCAGTAGTACTTTTAGGGGGACAGTAAACACAGATACGCAGTATTTT; CDR3: CASSTFRGTVNTDTQYF
J: TRBJ2-7; D: .; size: .; V: TRBV11-1; DNA: TGTGCCAGCAGAGCAATGTACGAGCAGTACTTC; CDR3: CASRAMYEQYF
J: TRBJ1-3; D: TRBD1; size: .; V: TRBV7-8; DNA: TGTGCCAGCAGCCCCGGGACAGCTGGAAACACCATATATTTT; CDR3: CASSPGTAGNTIYF
J: TRBJ2-2; D: TRBD2; size: .; V: TRBV2; DNA: TGTGCCAGCAATGGACTAGCGGGGGGCAACACCGGGGAGCTGTTTTTT; CDR3: CASNGLAGGNTGELFF
J: TRBJ1-2; D: .; size: once; V: TRBV4-3; DNA: TGCGCCAGCAGCCAAGAGCCCAGGCGCTATGGCTACACCTTC; CDR3: CASSQEPRRYGYTF
J: TRBJ2-5; D: .; size: .; V: TRBV11-2; DNA: TGTGCCAGCAGCTTTTCCCAAGGGGCCGCTAGGGAGACCCAGTACTTC; CDR3: CASSFSQGAARETQYF
J: TRBJ2-2; D: TRBD2; size: few; V: TRBV9; DNA: TGTGCCAGCAGCGGGGGACTAGCGGGAGAAATAACCGGGGAGCTGTTTTTT; CDR3: CASSGGLAGEITGELFF
J: TRBJ1-4; D: .; size: .; V: TRBV10-3; DNA: TGTGCCATCAGTGGACAATATAATGAAAAACTGTTTTTT; CDR3: CAISGQYNEKLFF
J: TRBJ2-1; D: TRBD2; size: .; V: TRBV5-1; DNA: TGCGCCAGCAGCTTGTACGGGGGAGGGAGGAACAATGAGCAGTTCTTC; CDR3: CASSLYGGGRNNEQFF
J: TRBJ2-4; D: .; size: .; V: TRBV4-2; DNA: TGTGCCAGCAGCCAAGATCAGGGGCAGGGGCCTCCCAAAAACATTCAGTACTTC; CDR3: CASSQDQGQGPPKNIQYF
J: TRBJ1-1; D: TRBD1; size: .; V: TRBV7-2; DNA: TGTGCCAGCAGCCCCCCGACAGGGTTGGTGAACACTGAAGCTTTCTTT; CDR3: CASSPPTGLVNTEAFF
J: TRBJ2-2; D: .; size: .; V: TRBV28; DNA: TGTGCCAGCAGTTTAACCCCCCCTCTAGACACCGGGGAGCTGTTTTTT; CDR3: CASSLTPPLDTGELFF
J: TRBJ1-6; D: .; size: once; V: TRBV30; DNA: TGTGCCTGGAGTACAGTTAGTTCACCCCTCCACTTT; CDR3: CAWSTVSSPLHF
J: TRBJ2-7; D: TRBD1; size: .; V: TRBV7-9; DNA: TGTGCCAGCTTAGAGACAGGGGCCCACGAGCAGTACTTC; CDR3: CASLETGAHEQYF
J: TRBJ2-7; D: .; size: .; V: TRBV13; DNA: TGTGCCAGCAGCCTCCGGGACACCCTGGACGAGCAGTACTTC; CDR3: CASSLRDTLDEQYF